This T cell receptor beta chain was found in a study of blood T cell repertoires in COVID-19. Across the study: Nucleic acid was either cDNA or gDNA, and it came from T cells, B-cell-depleted T cells, or PBMCs.

Original analysis: Using reference gene primer amplification, nucleated cell counts were estimated. The repertoire was sequenced with immunoSEQ multiplex PCR; TCRdb's copy has only in-frame clones and lacks some. From that table come the V and J calls and clone size; the DNA was used to work out D and trimming. The sample records about 210,000 clones, roughly four fifths being singletons. The sequence came from a woman aged 40 to 50 with acute or convalescent COVID-19. The source material was peripheral blood.

In DNA, the CDR3 is TGTGCCAGCAGCGACAGACTAGCGCAGTACTTC. The encoded protein is CASSDRLAQYF. The chain uses TRBV3-1 (or the pseudogene TRBV3-2) and TRBJ2-7, with 7 positions matching TRBD2. The CDR3 has 11 amino acids. Germline trimming cut 5 bases from V and 9 bases from J; bases unmatched to any gene: 4. The germline CDR1 and CDR2 sequences are LGHDT and YNNKEL (reference sequence).